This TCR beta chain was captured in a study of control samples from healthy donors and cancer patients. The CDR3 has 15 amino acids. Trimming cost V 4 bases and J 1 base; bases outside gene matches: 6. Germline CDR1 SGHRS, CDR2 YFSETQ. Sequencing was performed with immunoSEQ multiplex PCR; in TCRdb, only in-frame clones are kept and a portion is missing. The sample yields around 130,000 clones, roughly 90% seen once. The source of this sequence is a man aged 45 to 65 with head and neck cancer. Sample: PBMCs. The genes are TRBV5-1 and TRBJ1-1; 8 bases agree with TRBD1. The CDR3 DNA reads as TGCGCCAGCAGCGGCGGACAGGGTGGGAACACTGAAGCTTTCTTT. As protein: CASSGGQGGNTEAFF.